The 24 T cell receptor beta chains reported below all come from one sample, sequenced in a study of T cell repertoires in cytomegalovirus infection. TCRdb analysed the reads with MiXCR anew, one entry per CDR3 protein. The sample records fewer than 550,000 distinct CDR3 sequences, approximately 15% being singletons. The sample taken for sequencing was CD8+ T cells from PBMCs. The receptors derive from a human donor in good health (CMV status not recorded). Some clones in this sample may be carry-over from other donors' samples.

In this sample, this clonotype turned up a few times. This rearrangement joins TRBV7-9 to TRBJ1-5; 9 bases line up with TRBD1. Germline CDR1 reads SEHNR; CDR2 reads FQNEAQ (reference sequence). The CDR3 is 14 residues long. With V trimmed by 6 bases and J by 9 bases, 9 bases remained unmatched. The CDR3 DNA reads TGTGCCAGCAGTGACCGGGACAGGGAATCGCCCCAGCATTTT. Translated, it gives CASSDRDRESPQHF.

This clonotype was recorded many times. The genes are TRBV7-6 and TRBJ2-1; TRBD1 matches at 9 bases. The germline V gene encodes CDR1 SGHVS and CDR2 FNYEAQ. The CDR3 covers 15 residues. The V segment lost 5 bases and the J segment 4 bases; nucleotides outside the gene matches: 6. CDR3 bases: TGTGCCAGCAGCCCGGGACAGGGTCTATACAATGAGCAGTTCTTC. Translating it yields CASSPGQGLYNEQFF.

This clonotype was observed many times. The chain links TRBV7-9 to TRBJ2-7, with a possible D match to TRBD2 (6 bases). The CDR3 length is 13 residues. The V end was cut by 0 bases, the J end by 3 bases, with 6 bases between. Per the germline V gene, CDR1 is SEHNR and CDR2 is FQNEAQ (reference sequence). The CDR3 DNA reads TGTGCCAGCAGCTTAGCCGGGAGCTACGAGCAGTACTTC. It specifies CASSLAGSYEQYF. The full variable domain, its missing parts supplied by reference TRBV7-9 and TRBJ2-7, is DTGVSQNPRHKITKRGQNVTFRCDPISEHNRLYWYRQTLGQGPEFLTYFQNEAQLEKSRLLSDRFSAERPKGSFSTLEIQRTEQGDSAMYLCASSLAGSYEQYFGPGTRLTVT.

This chain joins TRBV27 and TRBJ2-5, with TRBD1 matching 8 bases. J gave up 1 base and V 6 bases, and 4 bases lay outside the gene matches. The length of the CDR3 is 14 residues. The germline CDR1 and CDR2 sequences are MNHEY and SMNVEV (reference sequence). CDR3 in amino acids: CASRDTGGQETQYF. In DNA, the CDR3 is TGTGCCAGCAGGGATACAGGGGGCCAAGAGACCCAGTACTTC.

This clonotype occurred once. Germline and junction disagree at one end, which may indicate a read error. J is TRBJ2-1 and V is TRBV5-6, with a possible D match to TRBD2 (7 bases). Germline assignment: CDR1 SGHDT and CDR2 YYEEEE. There are 15 residues in the CDR3. The CDR3 region is CASSPGGGGNNEQLF. As DNA, the CDR3 is TGTGCCAGCAGCCCAGGAGGGGGGGGGAACAATGAGCAGTTATTC.

Notes on this clonotype: This CDR3 is missing its conserved last phenylalanine or tryptophan, likely due to a read error. The V and J genes are TRBV28 and TRBJ1-4; 10 bases match TRBD1. V lost 5 bases to trimming and J lost 7 bases; unmatched junction nucleotides: 4. Germline V gives CDR1 MDHEN, CDR2 SYDVKM. CDR3 length: 14 residues. Here the CDR3 reads CASSHRDRGEKLFV. CDR3 DNA sequence: TGTGCCAGCAGTCACCGGGACAGGGGTGAAAAACTGTTTGTT.

This clonotype was seen many times. This rearrangement joins TRBV7-6 to TRBJ2-1; 7 bases are shared with TRBD1. The V segment lost 5 bases and the J segment 6 bases; nucleotides outside the gene matches: 7. The CDR3 consists of 14 residues. Germline V gene sequence: CDR1 SGHVS, CDR2 FNYEAQ. The CDR3, as DNA: TGTGCCAGCAGCCCGTGGACAGGCGGCAATGAGCAGTTCTTC. This codes for CASSPWTGGNEQFF.

The chain links TRBV19 to TRBJ1-6; a possible D gene is TRBD1 (6 bases). Trimming took 7 bases from V and 10 from J, leaving 23 bases between them. Germline CDR1 is LNHDA and CDR2 is SQIVND (reference sequence). This CDR3 contains 16 residues. DNA of the CDR3: TGTGCCAGTACCCCGGGGGCGGGTCTGTACGGATCACCCCTCCACTTT. This gives the protein CASTPGAGLYGSPLHF.

Notes on this clonotype: At one boundary the junction diverges from the germline segment, which might be a read error. The rearrangement uses TRBV20-1 and TRBJ1-5; D is possibly TRBD1 (5 bases). Germline V lookup: CDR1 DFQATT, CDR2 SNEGSKA (reference sequence). This CDR3 is 16 amino acids long. CDR3 DNA: TGCAGTGCAGCTATTCCTGGACAAGCAAGCAATCAGCCCAAGCATTTT. Protein: CSAAIPGQASNQPKHF.

The table lists this clonotype with a few counts. V and J are TRBV19 and TRBJ2-5, with 15 bases lining up with TRBD2. This CDR3 spans 19 amino acids. Germline trimming cut 3 bases from V and 3 bases from J; bases unmatched to any gene: 11. Germline V gives CDR1 LNHDA, CDR2 SQIVND (reference sequence). CDR3 nucleotide sequence: TGTGCCAGTAGTATTGGGGGACTAGCGGGAGGCCGGGGGGAAGAGACCCAGTACTTC. Translation gives CASSIGGLAGGRGEETQYF.

This clonotype appeared many times. The chain recombines TRBV28 with TRBJ1-1, with D tentatively TRBD1 (5 bases). Trimming took off 2 bases at V and 0 bases at J, with 13 bases between the two ends. The CDR3 has 16 residues. Germline CDR1 is MDHEN and CDR2 is SYDVKM. CDR3 bases: TGTGCCAGCAGTTTAGGGACGGAGGCCTTGAACACTGAAGCTTTCTTT. It specifies CASSLGTEALNTEAFF.

This clonotype was seen a single time. V usage is TRBV5-1 and J usage is TRBJ2-1, with D possibly being TRBD1 (6 bases). The CDR3 sequence is 13 residues long. V was pared by 0 bases and J by 6 bases, with 7 bases between. Germline V gives CDR1 SGHRS, CDR2 YFSETQ. CDR3 amino acids: CASSLADSNEQFF. The DNA of the CDR3 is TGCGCCAGCAGCTTGGCGGACAGCAATGAGCAGTTCTTC.

The CDR3 region is CASSLDFYGYTF. CDR3 DNA: TGTGCCAGCAGCTTGGACTTCTATGGCTACACCTTC. The rearrangement uses TRBV5-5 and TRBJ1-2; D call uncertain. The ends were cut back, 0 bases at V and 4 bases at J, with 4 bases in the middle. The CDR3 runs to 12 residues. Germline CDR1 SGHKS, CDR2 YYEKEE (reference sequence).

This clonotype was counted a few times. This chain joins TRBV6-5 and TRBJ2-7; either TRBD1 or TRBD2 may fit D (5 bases each). CDR1 and CDR2 from the germline V gene are MNHEY and SVGAGI. This CDR3 is built from 12 residues. Trimming removed 2 bases from V and 6 bases from J, with 8 bases in between. For the CDR3, the DNA is TGTGCCAGCAGTTACGGGGGTGGCGAGCAGTACTTC. It specifies CASSYGGGEQYF.

V gene TRBV9 combines with J gene TRBJ2-1; possible D gene TRBD2, 5 bases. The germline V gene has CDR1 SGDLS and CDR2 YYNGEE. Trimming pared 2 bases from V and 2 bases from J, leaving 11 bases between. The CDR3 contains 15 residues. The CDR3 protein is CASSVYLAAYNEQFF. As DNA, the CDR3 is TGTGCCAGCAGCGTTTACCTAGCAGCCTACAATGAGCAGTTCTTC.

This clonotype was seen many times. V gene TRBV7-9 combines with J gene TRBJ2-1; 10 bases map to TRBD1. Germline CDR1 is SEHNR and CDR2 is FQNEAQ (reference sequence). J gave up 16 bases and V 2 bases, and 14 bases lay outside the gene matches. The CDR3 runs to 15 residues. CDR3 residues: CASSLPEGQGRLHFF. CDR3 bases: TGTGCCAGCAGCTTACCAGAGGGACAGGGGAGACTACACTTCTTC.

At least ten counts were recorded for this clonotype. The V call is TRBV7-9, the J call TRBJ2-7; the D gene is possibly TRBD1 (5 bases). Trimming removed 3 bases from V and 2 bases from J, with 14 bases in between. The CDR3 consists of 15 residues. The germline V gene encodes CDR1 SEHNR and CDR2 FQNEAQ (reference sequence). The CDR3 loop reads CASSFRQGTTYEQYF. The CDR3 DNA follows: TGTGCCAGCAGCTTTAGGCAGGGTACAACCTACGAGCAGTACTTC.

This chain uses TRBV9 with TRBJ2-1, with a possible D match to TRBD1 (5 bases). Trimming stripped 4 bases from V and 8 bases from J, with 16 bases between. CDR3 length: 14 amino acids. Germline V gives CDR1 SGDLS, CDR2 YYNGEE. The CDR3 DNA reads TGTGCCAGCAGCTTCCCCGATCAGGGCCATGAGCAGTTCTTC. Encoded protein: CASSFPDQGHEQFF.

In this sample, this clonotype turned up many times. This sequence joins TRBV27 and TRBJ1-4; D not certain. Germline values: CDR1 MNHEY, CDR2 SMNVEV (reference sequence). The ends were cut back, 4 bases at V and 0 bases at J, with 15 bases in the middle. This CDR3 is 17 amino acids long. The CDR3 sequence: CASSSALGGATNEKLFF. The DNA for the CDR3 is TGTGCCAGCAGTTCCGCCCTGGGTGGCGCAACTAATGAAAAACTGTTTTTT.

At least ten counts were recorded for this clonotype. The chain uses TRBV27 and TRBJ1-1; D ambiguous. There are 13 residues in the CDR3. The ends were cut back, 8 bases at V and 1 base at J, with 11 bases in the middle. CDR1 and CDR2 from the germline V gene are MNHEY and SMNVEV (reference sequence). The CDR3 DNA follows: TGTGCCAGCGGGATGACGGGGAACACTGAAGCTTTCTTT. It translates to CASGMTGNTEAFF.

A note on this clonotype: One base away lies a much larger clone, so this may be a sequencing read error. The chain is built from TRBV28 and TRBJ1-1; 10 bases are shared with TRBD1. The germline V gene encodes CDR1 MDHEN and CDR2 SYDVKM. The CDR3 loop spans 17 amino acids. V was clipped by 5 bases and J by 0 bases; unmatched bases: 9. The CDR3 DNA follows: TGTGCCAGCAGTCCGCCGGACAGGGGGGGGGTGAACACTGAAGCTTTCTTT. Translation gives CASSPPDRGGVNTEAFF.

The chain joins TRBV7-9 to TRBJ2-1; D possibly uses TRBD1 or TRBD2 (5 bases each). Germline V gene sequence: CDR1 SEHNR, CDR2 FQNEAQ (reference sequence). V was pared by 4 bases and J by 8 bases, with 12 bases between. This CDR3 is 13 amino acids long. The CDR3 DNA follows: TGTGCCAGCAGCTCCCCTGGGGACGATGAGCAGTTCTTC. Protein: CASSSPGDDEQFF.

In its sample, this clonotype was seen a few times. The chain employs TRBV20-1 and TRBJ2-2; the D gene could be TRBD1 or TRBD2 (5 bases each). Trimming removed 1 base at V and 3 bases at J, with 24 bases between. This CDR3 is built from 19 residues. Germline V gene sequence: CDR1 DFQATT, CDR2 SNEGSKA (reference sequence). DNA for the CDR3: TGCAGTGCTAGAGCAGGGCTCTTTGAAGCGGAAGAAGACACCGGGGAGCTGTTTTTT. Its translation is CSARAGLFEAEEDTGELFF.

In this sample, this clonotype turned up a few times. This chain links TRBV20-1 with TRBJ2-4, with D perhaps TRBD1 (5 bases). This CDR3 spans 14 amino acids. Germline V gives CDR1 DFQATT, CDR2 SNEGSKA (reference sequence). V was clipped by 3 bases and J by 8 bases, with 17 bases between them. The CDR3 reads CSASIESTQDIQYF. The CDR3 bases are TGCAGTGCTAGTATTGAGTCAACACAGGACATTCAGTACTTC.